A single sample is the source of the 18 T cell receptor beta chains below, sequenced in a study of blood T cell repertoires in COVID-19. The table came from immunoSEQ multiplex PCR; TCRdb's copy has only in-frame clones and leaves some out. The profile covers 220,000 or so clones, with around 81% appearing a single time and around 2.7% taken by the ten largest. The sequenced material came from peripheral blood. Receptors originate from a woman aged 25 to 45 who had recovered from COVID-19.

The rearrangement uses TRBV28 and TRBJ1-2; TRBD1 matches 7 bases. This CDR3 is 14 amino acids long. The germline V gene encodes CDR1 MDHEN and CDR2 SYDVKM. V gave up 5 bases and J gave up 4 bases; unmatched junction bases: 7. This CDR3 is CASSPTGTVYGYTF. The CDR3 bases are TGTGCCAGCAGTCCAACCGGGACAGTCTATGGCTACACCTTC.

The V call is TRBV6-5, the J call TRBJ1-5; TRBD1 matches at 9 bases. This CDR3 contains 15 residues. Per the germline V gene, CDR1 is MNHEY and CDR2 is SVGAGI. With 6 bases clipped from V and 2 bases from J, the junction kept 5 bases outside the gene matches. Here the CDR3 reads CASRGDRVGNQPQHF. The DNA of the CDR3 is TGTGCCAGCAGGGGGGACAGGGTCGGCAATCAGCCCCAGCATTTT.

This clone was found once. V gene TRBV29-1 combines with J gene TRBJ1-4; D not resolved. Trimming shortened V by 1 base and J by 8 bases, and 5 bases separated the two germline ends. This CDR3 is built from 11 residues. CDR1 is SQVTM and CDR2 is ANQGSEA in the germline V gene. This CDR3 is CSVEVQEKLFF. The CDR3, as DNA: TGCAGCGTTGAAGTGCAGGAAAAACTGTTTTTT.

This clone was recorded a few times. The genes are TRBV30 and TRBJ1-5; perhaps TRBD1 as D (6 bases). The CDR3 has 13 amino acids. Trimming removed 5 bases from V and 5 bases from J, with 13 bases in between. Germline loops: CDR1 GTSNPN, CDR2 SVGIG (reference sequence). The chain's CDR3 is CAWGNRAYQPQHF. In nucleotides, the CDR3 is TGTGCCTGGGGGAACAGGGCCTATCAGCCCCAGCATTTT.

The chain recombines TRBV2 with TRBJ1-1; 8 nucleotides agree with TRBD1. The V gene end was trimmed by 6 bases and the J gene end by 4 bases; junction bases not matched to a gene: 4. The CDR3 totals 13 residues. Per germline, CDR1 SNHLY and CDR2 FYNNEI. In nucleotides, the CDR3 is TGTGCCAGCAGCCTCACAGGGGGCACTGAAGCTTTCTTT. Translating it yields CASSLTGGTEAFF. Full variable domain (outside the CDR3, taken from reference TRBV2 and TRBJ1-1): EPEVTQTPSHQVTQMGQEVILRCVPISNHLYFYWYRQILGQKVEFLVSFYNNEISEKSEIFDDQFSVERPDGSNFTLKIRSTKLEDSAMYFCASSLTGGTEAFFGQGTRLTVV.

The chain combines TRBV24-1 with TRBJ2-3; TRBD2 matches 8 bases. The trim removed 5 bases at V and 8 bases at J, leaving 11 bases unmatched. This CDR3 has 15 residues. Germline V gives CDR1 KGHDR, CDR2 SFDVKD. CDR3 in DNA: TGTGCCACCAGTGTGGCCGGGAGGGCCGTGGGTACGCAGTATTTT. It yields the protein CATSVAGRAVGTQYF.

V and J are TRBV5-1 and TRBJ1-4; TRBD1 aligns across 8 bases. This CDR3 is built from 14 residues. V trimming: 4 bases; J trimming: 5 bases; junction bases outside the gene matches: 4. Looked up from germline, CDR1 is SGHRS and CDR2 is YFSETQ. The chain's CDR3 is CASSIGTGNEKLFF. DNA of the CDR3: TGCGCCAGCAGCATCGGGACAGGAAATGAAAAACTGTTTTTT. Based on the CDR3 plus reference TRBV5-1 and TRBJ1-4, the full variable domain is KAGVTQTPRYLIKTRGQQVTLSCSPISGHRSVSWYQQTPGQGLQFLFEYFSETQRNKGNFPGRFSGRQFSNSRSEMNVSTLELGDSALYLCASSIGTGNEKLFFGSGTQLSVL.

CDR3 sequence (DNA): TGTGCCAGCAGTTTAGCGGCCTGGGGGACTAACACCGGGGAGCTGTTTTTT. It yields the protein CASSLAAWGTNTGELFF. The V gene is TRBV28, the J gene TRBJ2-2, with D possibly matching TRBD2 (6 bases). From germline, CDR1 is MDHEN and CDR2 SYDVKM. This CDR3 contains 17 residues. The ends were cut back, 2 bases at V and 2 bases at J, with 15 bases in the middle.

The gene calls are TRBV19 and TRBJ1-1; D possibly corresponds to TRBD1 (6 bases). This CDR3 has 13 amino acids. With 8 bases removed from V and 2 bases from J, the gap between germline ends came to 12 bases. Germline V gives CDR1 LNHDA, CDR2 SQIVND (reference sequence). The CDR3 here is CASLGQKNTEAFF. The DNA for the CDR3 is TGTGCCAGTCTAGGACAGAAAAACACTGAAGCTTTCTTT.

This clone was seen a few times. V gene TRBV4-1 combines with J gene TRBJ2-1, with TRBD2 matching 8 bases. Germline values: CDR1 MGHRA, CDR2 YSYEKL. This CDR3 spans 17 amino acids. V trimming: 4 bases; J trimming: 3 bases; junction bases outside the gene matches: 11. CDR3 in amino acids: CASSPATWREDYNEQFF. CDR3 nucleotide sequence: TGCGCCAGCAGCCCAGCTACCTGGCGGGAGGACTACAATGAGCAGTTCTTC.

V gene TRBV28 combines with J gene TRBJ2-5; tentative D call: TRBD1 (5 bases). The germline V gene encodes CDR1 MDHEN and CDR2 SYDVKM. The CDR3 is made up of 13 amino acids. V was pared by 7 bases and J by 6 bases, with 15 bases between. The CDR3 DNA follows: TGTGCCAGCATGGGTTGGGGCGCAAAGACCCAGTACTTC. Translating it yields CASMGWGAKTQYF.

CDR3: CAWRRTAGSLHF. Here the CDR3 DNA reads TGTGCCTGGAGGAGGACCGCGGGATCCCTCCACTTT. The chain links TRBV30 to TRBJ1-6, with D unclear. The CDR3 is made up of 12 amino acids. V shed 3 bases and J shed 14 bases, with 14 bases lying between them. Per germline, CDR1 GTSNPN and CDR2 SVGIG (reference sequence).

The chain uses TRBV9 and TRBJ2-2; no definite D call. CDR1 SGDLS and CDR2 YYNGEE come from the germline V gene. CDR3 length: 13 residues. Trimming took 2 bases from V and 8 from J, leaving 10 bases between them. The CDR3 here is CASSVYRDGELFF. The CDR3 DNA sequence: TGTGCCAGCAGCGTCTACAGAGATGGGGAGCTGTTTTTT. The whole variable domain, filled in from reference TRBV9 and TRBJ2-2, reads DSGVTQTPKHLITATGQRVTLRCSPRSGDLSVYWYQQSLDQGLQFLIQYYNGEERAKGNILERFSAQQFPDLHSELNLSSLELGDSALYFCASSVYRDGELFFGEGSRLTVL.

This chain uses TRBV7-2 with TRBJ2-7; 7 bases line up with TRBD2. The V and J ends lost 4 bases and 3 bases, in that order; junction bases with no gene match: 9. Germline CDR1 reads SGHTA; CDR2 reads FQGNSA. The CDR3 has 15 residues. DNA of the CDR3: TGTGCCAGCAGCTCCTTCGCGGGAGAACTCTACGAGCAGTACTTC. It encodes CASSSFAGELYEQYF.

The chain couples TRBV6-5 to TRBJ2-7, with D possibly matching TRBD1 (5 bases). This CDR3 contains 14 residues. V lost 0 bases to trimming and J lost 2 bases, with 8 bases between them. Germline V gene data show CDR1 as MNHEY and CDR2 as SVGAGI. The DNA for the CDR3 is TGTGCCAGCAGTTACTCGCAGGGTCCCTACGAGCAGTACTTC. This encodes CASSYSQGPYEQYF.

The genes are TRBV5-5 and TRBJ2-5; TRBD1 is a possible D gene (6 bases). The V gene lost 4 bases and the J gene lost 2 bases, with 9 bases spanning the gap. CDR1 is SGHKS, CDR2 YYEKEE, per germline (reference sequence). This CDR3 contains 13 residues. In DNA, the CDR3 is TGTGCCAGCAGCCCGGGACAACAAGAGACCCAGTACTTC. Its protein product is CASSPGQQETQYF.

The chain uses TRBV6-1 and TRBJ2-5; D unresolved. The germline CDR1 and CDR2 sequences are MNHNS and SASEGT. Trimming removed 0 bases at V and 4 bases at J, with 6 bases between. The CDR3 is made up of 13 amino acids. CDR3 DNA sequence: TGTGCCAGCAGTGAAGCTAGTGCAGAGACCCAGTACTTC. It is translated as CASSEASAETQYF.

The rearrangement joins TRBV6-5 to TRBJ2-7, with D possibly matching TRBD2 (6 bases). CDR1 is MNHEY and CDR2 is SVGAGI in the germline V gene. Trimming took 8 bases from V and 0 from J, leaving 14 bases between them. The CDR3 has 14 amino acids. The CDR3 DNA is TGTGCCAGCGGGGAGGACATCAACTCCTACGAGCAGTACTTC. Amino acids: CASGEDINSYEQYF.